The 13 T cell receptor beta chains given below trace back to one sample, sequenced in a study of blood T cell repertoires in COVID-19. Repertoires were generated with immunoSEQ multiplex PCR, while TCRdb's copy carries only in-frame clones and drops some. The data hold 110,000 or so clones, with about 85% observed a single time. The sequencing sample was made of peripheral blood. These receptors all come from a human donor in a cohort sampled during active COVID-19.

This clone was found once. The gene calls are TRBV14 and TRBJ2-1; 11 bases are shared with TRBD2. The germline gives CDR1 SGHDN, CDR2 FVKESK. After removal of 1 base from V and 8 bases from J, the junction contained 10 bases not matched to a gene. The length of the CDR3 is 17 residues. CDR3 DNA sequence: TGTGCCAGCAGCCAAGCCTTACTAGCGGGAGTTTTGGATGAGCAGTTCTTC. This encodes CASSQALLAGVLDEQFF.

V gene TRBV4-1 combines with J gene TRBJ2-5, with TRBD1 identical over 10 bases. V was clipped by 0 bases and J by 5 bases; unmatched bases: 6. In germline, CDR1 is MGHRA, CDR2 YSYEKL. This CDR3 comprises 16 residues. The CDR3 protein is CASSQEDRGRVETQYF. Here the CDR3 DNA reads TGCGCCAGCAGCCAAGAAGACAGGGGGCGTGTGGAGACCCAGTACTTC.

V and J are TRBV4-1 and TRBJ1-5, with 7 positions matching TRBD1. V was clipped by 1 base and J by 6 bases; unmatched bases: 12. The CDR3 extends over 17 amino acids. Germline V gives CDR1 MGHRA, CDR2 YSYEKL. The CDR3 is CASSQARQGRSFQPQHF. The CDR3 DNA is TGCGCCAGCAGCCAAGCTAGACAGGGACGTTCGTTTCAGCCCCAGCATTTT.

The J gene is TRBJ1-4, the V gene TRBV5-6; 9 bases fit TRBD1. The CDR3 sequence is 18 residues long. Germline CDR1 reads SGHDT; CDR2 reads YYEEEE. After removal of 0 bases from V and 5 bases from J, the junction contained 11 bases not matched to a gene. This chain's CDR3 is CASSLAGQGFFYNEKLFF. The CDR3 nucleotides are TGTGCCAGCAGCTTGGCCGGACAGGGGTTCTTCTACAATGAAAAACTGTTTTTT.

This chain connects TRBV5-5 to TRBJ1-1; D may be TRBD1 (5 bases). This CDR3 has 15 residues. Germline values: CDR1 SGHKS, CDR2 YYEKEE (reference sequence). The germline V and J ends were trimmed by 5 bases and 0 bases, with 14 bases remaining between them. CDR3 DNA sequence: TGTGCCAGCAGGCCGGACATTCGCATGAACACTGAAGCTTTCTTT. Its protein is CASRPDIRMNTEAFF.

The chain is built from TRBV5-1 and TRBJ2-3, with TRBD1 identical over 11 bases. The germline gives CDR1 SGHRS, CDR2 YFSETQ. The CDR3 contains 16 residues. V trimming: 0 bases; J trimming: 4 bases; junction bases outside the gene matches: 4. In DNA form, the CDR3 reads TGCGCCAGCAGCTTGGACGGGACAGGGGGGGCAGATACGCAGTATTTT. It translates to CASSLDGTGGADTQYF.

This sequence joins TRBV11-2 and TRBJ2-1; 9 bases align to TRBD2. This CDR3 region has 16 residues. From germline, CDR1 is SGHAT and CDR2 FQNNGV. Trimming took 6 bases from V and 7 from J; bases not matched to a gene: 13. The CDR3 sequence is CASRTRGAGGANEQFF. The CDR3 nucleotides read TGTGCCAGCAGGACCCGCGGAGCGGGGGGTGCGAATGAGCAGTTCTTC.

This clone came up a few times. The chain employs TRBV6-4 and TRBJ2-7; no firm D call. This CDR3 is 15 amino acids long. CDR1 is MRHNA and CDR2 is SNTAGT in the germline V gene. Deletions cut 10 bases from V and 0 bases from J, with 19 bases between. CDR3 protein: CATRRDHRSSYEQYF. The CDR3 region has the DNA TGTGCCACCCGTCGTGACCACCGGAGCTCCTACGAGCAGTACTTC.

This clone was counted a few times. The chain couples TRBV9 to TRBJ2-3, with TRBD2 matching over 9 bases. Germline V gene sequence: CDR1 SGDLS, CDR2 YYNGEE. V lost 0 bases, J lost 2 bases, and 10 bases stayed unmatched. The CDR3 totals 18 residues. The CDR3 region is CASSVDPSGATITDTQYF. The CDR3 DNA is TGTGCCAGCAGCGTAGACCCTAGCGGGGCTACCATCACAGATACGCAGTATTTT.

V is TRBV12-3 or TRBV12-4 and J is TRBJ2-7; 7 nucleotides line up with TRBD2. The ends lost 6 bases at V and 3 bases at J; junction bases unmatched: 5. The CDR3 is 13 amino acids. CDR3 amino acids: CASSRGLHYEQYF. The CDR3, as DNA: TGTGCCAGCAGCCGGGGACTACACTACGAGCAGTACTTC.

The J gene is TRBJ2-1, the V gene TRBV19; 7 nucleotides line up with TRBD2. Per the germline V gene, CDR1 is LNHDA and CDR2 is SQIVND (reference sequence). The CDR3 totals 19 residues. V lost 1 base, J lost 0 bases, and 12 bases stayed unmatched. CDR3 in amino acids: CASSIAGPGLPSSYNEQFF. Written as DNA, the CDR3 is TGTGCCAGTAGTATAGCTGGACCGGGACTACCGAGCTCCTACAATGAGCAGTTCTTC.

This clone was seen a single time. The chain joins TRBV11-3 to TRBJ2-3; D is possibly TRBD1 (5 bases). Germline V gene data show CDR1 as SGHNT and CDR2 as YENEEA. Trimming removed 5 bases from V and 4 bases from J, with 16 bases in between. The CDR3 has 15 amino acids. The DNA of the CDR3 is TGTGCCAGCAGCCCCCTACGTGGGGCCGCAGATACGCAGTATTTT. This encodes CASSPLRGAADTQYF.

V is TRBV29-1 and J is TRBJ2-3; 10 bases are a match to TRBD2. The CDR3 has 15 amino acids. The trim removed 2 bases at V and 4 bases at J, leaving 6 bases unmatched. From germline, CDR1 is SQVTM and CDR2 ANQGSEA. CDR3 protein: CSVEPSGSGADTQYF. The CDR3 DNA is TGCAGCGTTGAACCTAGCGGGAGCGGAGCAGATACGCAGTATTTT.